The clone carrying this T cell receptor (beta chain) is a singleton in its sample. Libraries were prepared by immunoSEQ multiplex PCR; TCRdb keeps only in-frame clonotypes and omits some of them. The table includes approximately 220,000 clones, around 82% detected once. This record belongs to a study of blood T cell repertoires in COVID-19. Study as a whole: Sites in the United States, Italy and Spain provided acute and convalescent COVID-19 samples.

V lost 1 base to trimming and J lost 2 bases, with 12 bases between them. Germline values: CDR1 MNHEY, CDR2 SMNVEV (reference sequence). This CDR3 spans 16 amino acids. Sequenced: PBMCs or T cells enriched from blood (not recorded which). The chain combines TRBV27 with TRBJ1-5; weak D call: TRBD1 (6 bases). The TCR was taken from a woman between 50 and 59 years old who had been exposed to COVID-19. DNA of the CDR3: TGTGCCAGCAGTTTATACGGGGGGGCCGGCAATCAGCCCCAGCATTTT. This codes for CASSLYGGAGNQPQHF.